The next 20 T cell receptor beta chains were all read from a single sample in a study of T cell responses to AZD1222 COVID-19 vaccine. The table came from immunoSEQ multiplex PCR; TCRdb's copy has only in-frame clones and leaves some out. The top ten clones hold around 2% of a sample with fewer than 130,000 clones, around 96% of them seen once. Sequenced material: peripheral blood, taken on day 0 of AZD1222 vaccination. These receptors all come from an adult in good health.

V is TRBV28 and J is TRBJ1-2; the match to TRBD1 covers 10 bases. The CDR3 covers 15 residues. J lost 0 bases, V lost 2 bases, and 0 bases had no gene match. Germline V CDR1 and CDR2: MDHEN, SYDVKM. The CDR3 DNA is TGTGCCAGCAGTTTAGGGACAGGGGCTAACTATGGCTACACCTTC. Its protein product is CASSLGTGANYGYTF.

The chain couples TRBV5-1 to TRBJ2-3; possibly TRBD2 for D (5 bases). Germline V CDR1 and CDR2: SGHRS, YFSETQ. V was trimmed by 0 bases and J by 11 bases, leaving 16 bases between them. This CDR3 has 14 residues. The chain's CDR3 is CASSLADPGAGQYF. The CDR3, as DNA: TGCGCCAGCAGCTTGGCCGACCCCGGCGCGGGGCAGTATTTT.

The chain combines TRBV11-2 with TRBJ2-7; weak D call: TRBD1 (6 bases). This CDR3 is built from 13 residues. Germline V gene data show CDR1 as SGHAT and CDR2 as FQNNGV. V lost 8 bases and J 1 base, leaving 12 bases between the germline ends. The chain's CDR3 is CASGNRDSYEQYF. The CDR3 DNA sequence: TGTGCCAGCGGAAACAGGGATTCCTACGAGCAGTACTTC. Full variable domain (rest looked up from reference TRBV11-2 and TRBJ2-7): EAGVAQSPRYKIIEKRQSVAFWCNPISGHATLYWYQQILGQGPKLLIQFQNNGVVDDSQLPKDRFSAERLKGVDSTLKIQPAKLEDSAVYLCASGNRDSYEQYFGPGTRLTVT.

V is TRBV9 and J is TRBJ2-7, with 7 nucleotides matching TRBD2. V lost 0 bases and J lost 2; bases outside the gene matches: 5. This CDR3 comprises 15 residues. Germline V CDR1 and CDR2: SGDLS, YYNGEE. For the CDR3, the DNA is TGTGCCAGCAGCGTAGGGGGAGCGGGAACCTACGAGCAGTACTTC. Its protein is CASSVGGAGTYEQYF.

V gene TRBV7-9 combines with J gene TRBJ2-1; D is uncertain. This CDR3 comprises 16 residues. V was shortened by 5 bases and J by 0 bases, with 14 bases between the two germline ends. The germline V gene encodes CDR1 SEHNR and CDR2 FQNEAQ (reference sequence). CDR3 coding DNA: TGTGCCAGCAGCCCCGCAACGGGCCTCTCCTACAATGAGCAGTTCTTC. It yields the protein CASSPATGLSYNEQFF.

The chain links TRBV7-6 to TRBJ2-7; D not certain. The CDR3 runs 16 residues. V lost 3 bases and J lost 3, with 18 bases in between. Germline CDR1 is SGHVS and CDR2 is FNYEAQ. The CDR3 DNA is TGTGCCAGCAGCTTTCGAGCCCGGGTTGATTACTACGAGCAGTACTTC. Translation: CASSFRARVDYYEQYF. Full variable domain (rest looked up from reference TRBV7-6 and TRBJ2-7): GAGVSQSPRYKVTKRGQDVALRCDPISGHVSLYWYRQALGQGPEFLTYFNYEAQQDKSGLPNDRFSAERPEGSISTLTIQRTEQRDSAMYRCASSFRARVDYYEQYFGPGTRLTVT.

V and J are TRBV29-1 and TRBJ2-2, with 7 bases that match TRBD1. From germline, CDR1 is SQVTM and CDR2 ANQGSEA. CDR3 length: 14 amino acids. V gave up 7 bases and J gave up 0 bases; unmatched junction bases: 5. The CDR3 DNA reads TGCAGCGCCGCCGGGACAGCGAACACCGGGGAGCTGTTTTTT. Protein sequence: CSAAGTANTGELFF.

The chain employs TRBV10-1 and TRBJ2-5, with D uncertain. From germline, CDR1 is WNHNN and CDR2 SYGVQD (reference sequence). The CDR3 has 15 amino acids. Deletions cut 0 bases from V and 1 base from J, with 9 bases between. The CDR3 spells CASSESRTGQETQYF. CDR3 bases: TGCGCCAGCAGTGAGTCGAGGACGGGCCAAGAGACCCAGTACTTC.

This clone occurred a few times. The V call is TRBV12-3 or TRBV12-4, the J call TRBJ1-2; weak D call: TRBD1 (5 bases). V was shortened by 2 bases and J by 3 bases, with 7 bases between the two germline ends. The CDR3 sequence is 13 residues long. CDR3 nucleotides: TGTGCCAGCAGTTTACAGGGCCACTATGGCTACACCTTC. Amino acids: CASSLQGHYGYTF.

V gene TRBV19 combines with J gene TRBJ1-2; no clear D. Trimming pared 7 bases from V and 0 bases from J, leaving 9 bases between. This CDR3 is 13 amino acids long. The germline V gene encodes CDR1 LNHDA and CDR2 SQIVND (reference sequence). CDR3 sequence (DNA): TGTGCCAGTAAGCACGACGCTAACTATGGCTACACCTTC. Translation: CASKHDANYGYTF.

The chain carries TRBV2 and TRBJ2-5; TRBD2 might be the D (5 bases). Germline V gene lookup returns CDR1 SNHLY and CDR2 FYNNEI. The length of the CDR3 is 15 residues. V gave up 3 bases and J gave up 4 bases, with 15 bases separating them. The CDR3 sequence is CASSDRTGYTETQYF. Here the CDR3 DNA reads TGTGCCAGCAGTGATCGGACTGGATATACAGAGACCCAGTACTTC. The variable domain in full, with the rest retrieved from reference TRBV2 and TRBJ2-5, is EPEVTQTPSHQVTQMGQEVILRCVPISNHLYFYWYRQILGQKVEFLVSFYNNEISEKSEIFDDQFSVERPDGSNFTLKIRSTKLEDSAMYFCASSDRTGYTETQYFGPGTRLLVL.

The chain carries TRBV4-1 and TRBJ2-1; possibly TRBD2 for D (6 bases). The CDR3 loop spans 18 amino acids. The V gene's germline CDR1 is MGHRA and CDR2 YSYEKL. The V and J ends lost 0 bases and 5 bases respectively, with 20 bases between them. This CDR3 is CASSQDRQGGTRHNEQFF. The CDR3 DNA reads TGCGCCAGCAGCCAAGATAGGCAGGGAGGAACACGACACAATGAGCAGTTCTTC.

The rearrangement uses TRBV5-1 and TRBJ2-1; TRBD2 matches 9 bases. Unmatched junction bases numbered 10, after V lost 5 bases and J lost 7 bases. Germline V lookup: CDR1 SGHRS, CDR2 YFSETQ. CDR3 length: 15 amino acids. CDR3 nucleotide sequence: TGCGCCAGCAGAGCCGGGACTAGCCTATTGAATGAGCAGTTCTTC. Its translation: CASRAGTSLLNEQFF.

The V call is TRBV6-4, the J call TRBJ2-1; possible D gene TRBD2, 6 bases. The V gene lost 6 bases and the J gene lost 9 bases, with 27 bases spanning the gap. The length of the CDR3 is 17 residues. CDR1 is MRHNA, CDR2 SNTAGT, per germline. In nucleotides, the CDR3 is TGTGCCAGCAGCGCCGACGACCTTAGCGGCCCGGGAAGTGAGCAGTTCTTC. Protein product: CASSADDLSGPGSEQFF.

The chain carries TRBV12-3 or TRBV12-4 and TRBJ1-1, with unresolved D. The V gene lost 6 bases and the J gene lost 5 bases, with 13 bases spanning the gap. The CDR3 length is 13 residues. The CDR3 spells CASRNERTTEAFF. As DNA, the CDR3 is TGTGCCAGCAGGAACGAAAGAACTACTGAAGCTTTCTTT.

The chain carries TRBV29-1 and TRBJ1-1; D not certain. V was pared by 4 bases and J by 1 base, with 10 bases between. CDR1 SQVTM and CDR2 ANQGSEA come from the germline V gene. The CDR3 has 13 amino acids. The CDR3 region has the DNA TGCAGCGTTGCGGGGAGTAAGAACACTGAAGCTTTCTTT. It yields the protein CSVAGSKNTEAFF.

This chain's CDR3 is CASSQTKDGLPNYGYTF. DNA for the CDR3: TGTGCCAGCAGCCAAACCAAGGACGGACTTCCTAACTATGGCTACACCTTC. This chain uses TRBV3-1 (or the pseudogene TRBV3-2) with TRBJ1-2, with D unclear. The V gene lost 2 bases and the J gene lost 0 bases, with 16 bases spanning the gap. The CDR3 extends over 17 amino acids. Per germline, CDR1 LGHDT and CDR2 YNNKEL (reference sequence).

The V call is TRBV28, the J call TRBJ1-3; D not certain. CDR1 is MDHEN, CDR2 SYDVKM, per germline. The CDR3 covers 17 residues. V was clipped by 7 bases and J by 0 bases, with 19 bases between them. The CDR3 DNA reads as TGTGCCAGCACCCGAGGCTACAGCGCTTCCTCTGGAAACACCATATATTTT. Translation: CASTRGYSASSGNTIYF.

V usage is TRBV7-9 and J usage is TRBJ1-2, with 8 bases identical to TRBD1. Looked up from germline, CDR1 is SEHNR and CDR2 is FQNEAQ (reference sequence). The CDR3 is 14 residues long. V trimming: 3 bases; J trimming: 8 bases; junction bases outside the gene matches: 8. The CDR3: CASSFTQGAQGYTF. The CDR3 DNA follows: TGTGCCAGCAGCTTCACCCAGGGGGCACAAGGCTACACCTTC.

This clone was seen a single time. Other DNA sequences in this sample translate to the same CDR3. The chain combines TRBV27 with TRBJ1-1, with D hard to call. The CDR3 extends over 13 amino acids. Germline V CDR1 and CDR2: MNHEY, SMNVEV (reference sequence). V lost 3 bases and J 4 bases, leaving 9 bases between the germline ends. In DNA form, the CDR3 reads TGTGCCAGCAGTTTGAGTGGGATCACTGAAGCTTTCTTT. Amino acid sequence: CASSLSGITEAFF.